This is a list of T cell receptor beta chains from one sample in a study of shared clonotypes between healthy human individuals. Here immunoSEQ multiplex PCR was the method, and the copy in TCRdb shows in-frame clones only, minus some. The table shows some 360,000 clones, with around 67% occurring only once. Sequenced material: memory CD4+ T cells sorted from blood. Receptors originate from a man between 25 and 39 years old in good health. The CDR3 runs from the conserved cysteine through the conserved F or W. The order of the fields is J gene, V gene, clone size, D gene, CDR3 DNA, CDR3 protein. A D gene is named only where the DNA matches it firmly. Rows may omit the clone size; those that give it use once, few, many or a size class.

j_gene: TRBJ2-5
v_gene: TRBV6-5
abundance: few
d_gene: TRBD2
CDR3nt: TGTGCCAGCAGTGCCCCGGGGGGAGGGTCAGAGACCCAGTACTTC
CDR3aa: CASSAPGGGSETQYF

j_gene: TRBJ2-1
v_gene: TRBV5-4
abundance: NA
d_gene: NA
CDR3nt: TGTGCCAGCAGCTTGGGGGGGAAGAGCTCCTACAATGAGCAGTTCTTC
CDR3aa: CASSLGGKSSYNEQFF

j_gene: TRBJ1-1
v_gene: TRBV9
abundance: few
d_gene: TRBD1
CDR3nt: TGTGCCAGCAGCGTACAGGGGGGAAGAAACACTGAAGCTTTCTTT
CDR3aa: CASSVQGGRNTEAFF

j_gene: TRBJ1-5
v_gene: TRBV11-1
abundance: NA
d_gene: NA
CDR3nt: TGTGCCAGCAGCCATTCAGGGTTGCAGCCCCAGCATTTT
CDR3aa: CASSHSGLQPQHF

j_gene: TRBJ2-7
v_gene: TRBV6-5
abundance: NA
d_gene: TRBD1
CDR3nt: TGTGCCAGCAGTTACGGGCAGGGGGAGTACTTC
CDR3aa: CASSYGQGEYF

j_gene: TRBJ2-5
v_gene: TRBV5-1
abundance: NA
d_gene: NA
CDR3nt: TGCGCCAGCAGCTTGGCCGGCGGCTTCCAAGAGACCCAGTACTTC
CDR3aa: CASSLAGGFQETQYF

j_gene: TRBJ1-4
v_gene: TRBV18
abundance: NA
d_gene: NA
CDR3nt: TGTGCCAGCTCACCACCGACGGCCGCGGAAAAACTGTTTTTT
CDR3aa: CASSPPTAAEKLFF

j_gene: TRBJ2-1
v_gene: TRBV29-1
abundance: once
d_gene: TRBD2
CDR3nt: TGCAGCGTCAGGCGGGGGACTAGCGGGTACAATGAGCAGTTCTTC
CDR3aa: CSVRRGTSGYNEQFF

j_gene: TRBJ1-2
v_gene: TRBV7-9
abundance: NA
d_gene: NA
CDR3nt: TGTGCCAGCAGCCCGCTTTTAAACAGAGGCTACACCTTC
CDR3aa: CASSPLLNRGYTF

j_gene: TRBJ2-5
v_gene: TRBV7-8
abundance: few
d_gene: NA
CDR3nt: TGTGCCAGCAGCTCTCCGGGACATCAGACCCAGTACTTC
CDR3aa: CASSSPGHQTQYF

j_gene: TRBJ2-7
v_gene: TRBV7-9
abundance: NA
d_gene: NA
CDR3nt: TGTGCCAGCAGCTACTTAGCGGCGTTCCACGAGCAGTACTTC
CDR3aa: CASSYLAAFHEQYF

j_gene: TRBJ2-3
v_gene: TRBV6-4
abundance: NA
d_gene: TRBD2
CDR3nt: TGTGCCAGCAGTTTAGCGGGAGGCACAGATACGCAGTATTTT
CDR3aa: CASSLAGGTDTQYF

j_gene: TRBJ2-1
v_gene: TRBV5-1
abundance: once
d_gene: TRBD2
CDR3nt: TGCGCCAGCAGCTCGGGCACTGCGGGAGGGTACAATGAGCAGTTCTTC
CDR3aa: CASSSGTAGGYNEQFF

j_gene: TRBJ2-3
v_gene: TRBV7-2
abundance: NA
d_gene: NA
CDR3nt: TGTGCCAGCAGCTTAGTAGGGGGAACAGCCACAGATACGCAGTATTTT
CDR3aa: CASSLVGGTATDTQYF

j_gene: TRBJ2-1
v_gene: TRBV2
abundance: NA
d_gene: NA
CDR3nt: TGTGCCAGCAGTGAAGGGGGACTTGTCAGGTACAATGAGCAGTTCTTC
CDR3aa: CASSEGGLVRYNEQFF

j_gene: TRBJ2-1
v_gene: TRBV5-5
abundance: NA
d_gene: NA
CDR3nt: TGTGCCAGCAGCAAGGACTACTTGACCTACAATGAGCAGTTCTTC
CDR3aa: CASSKDYLTYNEQFF

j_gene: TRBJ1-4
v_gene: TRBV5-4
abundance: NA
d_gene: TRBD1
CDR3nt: TGTGCCAGCAGCTTGAAAACAGGGGGTGGCGTTGAAAAACTGTTTTTT
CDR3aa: CASSLKTGGGVEKLFF

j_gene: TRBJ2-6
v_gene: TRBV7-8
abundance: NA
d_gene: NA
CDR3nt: TGTGCCAGCAGTCCTCTAGGCTCTGGGGCCAACGTCCTGACTTTC
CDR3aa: CASSPLGSGANVLTF

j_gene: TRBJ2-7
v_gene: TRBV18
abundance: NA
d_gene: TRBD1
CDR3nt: TGTGCCAGCTCCCCACCAAGGCCCGGGACAGCGACCTACGAGCAGTACTTC
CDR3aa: CASSPPRPGTATYEQYF

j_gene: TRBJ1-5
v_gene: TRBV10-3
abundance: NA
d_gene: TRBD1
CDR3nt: TGTGCCATCAGTGATGCCGACAGGGGGTACAATCAGCCCCAGCATTTT
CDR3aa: CAISDADRGYNQPQHF

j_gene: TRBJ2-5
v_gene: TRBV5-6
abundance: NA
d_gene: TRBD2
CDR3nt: TGTGCCAGCGAGACAGCGGGATGGGAGACCCAGTACTTC
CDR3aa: CASETAGWETQYF

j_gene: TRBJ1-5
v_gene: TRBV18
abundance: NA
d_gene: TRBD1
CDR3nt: TGTGCCAGCTCACGTGGACCCGACAGGGGCAATCAGCCCCAGCATTTT
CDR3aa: CASSRGPDRGNQPQHF

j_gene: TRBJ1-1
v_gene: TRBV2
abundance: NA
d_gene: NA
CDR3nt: TGTGCCAGCAGGAAGTCGGAGAACACTGAAGCTTTCTTT
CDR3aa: CASRKSENTEAFF

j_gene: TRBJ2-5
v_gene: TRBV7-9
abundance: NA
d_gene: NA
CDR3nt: TGTGCCAGCAGCGCTATCAGGTGGGGGGAGACCCAGTACTTC
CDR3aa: CASSAIRWGETQYF

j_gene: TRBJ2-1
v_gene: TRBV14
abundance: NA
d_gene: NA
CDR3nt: TGTGCCAGCAGCCAAGACGAGTGGGGGAGCTCCTACAATGAGCAGTTCTTC
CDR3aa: CASSQDEWGSSYNEQFF

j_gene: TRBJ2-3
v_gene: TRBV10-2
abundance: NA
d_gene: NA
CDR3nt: TGCGCCAGCAGTGAGCCAGATACGCAGTATTTT
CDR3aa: CASSEPDTQYF

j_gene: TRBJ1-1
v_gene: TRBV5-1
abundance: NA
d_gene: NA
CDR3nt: TGCGCCAGCAGCCCGAGCGGGGCCAACACTGAAGCTTTCTTT
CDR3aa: CASSPSGANTEAFF

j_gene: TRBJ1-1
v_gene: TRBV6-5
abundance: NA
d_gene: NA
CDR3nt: TGTGCCAGCACCTCGGGGACGAACACTGAAGCTTTCTTT
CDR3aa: CASTSGTNTEAFF

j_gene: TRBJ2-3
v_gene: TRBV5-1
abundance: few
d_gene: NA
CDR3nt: TGCGCCAGCAGCTTCGGGGACACAGATACGCAGTATTTT
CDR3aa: CASSFGDTDTQYF

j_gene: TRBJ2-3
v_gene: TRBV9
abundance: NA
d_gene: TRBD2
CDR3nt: TGTGCCAGCAGCGTAGAGGAGCGGGGGCCCTATACGCAGTATTTT
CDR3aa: CASSVEERGPYTQYF

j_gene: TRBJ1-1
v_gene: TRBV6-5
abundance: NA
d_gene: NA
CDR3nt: TGTGCCAGCAGCTTCACGGGAATGAACACTGAAGCTTTCTTT
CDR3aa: CASSFTGMNTEAFF

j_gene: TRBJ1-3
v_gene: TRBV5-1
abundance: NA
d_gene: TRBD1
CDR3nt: TGCGCCAGCAGCTCACAGGGGGTTCGCGCTGGAAACACCATATATTTT
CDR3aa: CASSSQGVRAGNTIYF

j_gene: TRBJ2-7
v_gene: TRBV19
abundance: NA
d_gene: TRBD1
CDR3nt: TGTGCCAGTAGTTCCCGAGGGGGACAGGGAGTTTACGAGCAGTACTTC
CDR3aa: CASSSRGGQGVYEQYF

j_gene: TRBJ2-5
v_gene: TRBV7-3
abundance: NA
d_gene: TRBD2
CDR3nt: TGTGCCAGCAGCCCTAGCGGGAGAGGGGAGACCCAGTACTTC
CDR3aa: CASSPSGRGETQYF

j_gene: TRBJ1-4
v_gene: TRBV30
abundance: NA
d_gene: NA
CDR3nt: TGTGCCTGGAGTGAGAGGGTCGCAGGAAAAAATGAAAAACTGTTTTTT
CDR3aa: CAWSERVAGKNEKLFF

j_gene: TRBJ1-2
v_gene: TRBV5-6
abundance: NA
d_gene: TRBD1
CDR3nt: TGTGCCAGCAGCTCGACAGGGACCTATGGCTACACCTTC
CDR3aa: CASSSTGTYGYTF

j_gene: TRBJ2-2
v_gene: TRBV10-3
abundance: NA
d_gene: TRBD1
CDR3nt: TGTGCCATCAGTGAGGGGACAGGGGGTAGCGAGGAGCTGTTTTTT
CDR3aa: CAISEGTGGSEELFF

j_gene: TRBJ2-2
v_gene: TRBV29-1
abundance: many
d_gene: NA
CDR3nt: TGCAGCGCTATACAGGAATCGAACACCGGGGAGCTGTTTTTT
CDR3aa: CSAIQESNTGELFF

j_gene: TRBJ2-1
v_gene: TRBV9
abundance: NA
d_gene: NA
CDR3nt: TGTGCCAGCAGCGACGATTTAGCGGCGAAGGGCTACAATGAGCAGTTCTTC
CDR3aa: CASSDDLAAKGYNEQFF

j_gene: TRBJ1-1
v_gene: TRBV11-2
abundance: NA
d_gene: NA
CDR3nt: TGTGCCAGCAGCCTCCAAACCGGGACAAAGGCTTTCTTT
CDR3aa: CASSLQTGTKAFF

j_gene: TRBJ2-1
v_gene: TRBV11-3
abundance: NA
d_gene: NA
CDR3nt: TGTGCCAGCAGCCTAAACGGGGACGGGATGGAGCAGTTCTTC
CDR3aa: CASSLNGDGMEQFF

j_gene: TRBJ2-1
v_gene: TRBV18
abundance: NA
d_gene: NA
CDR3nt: TGTGCCAGCTCACCACGGATAGGAACATCCTACAATGAGCAGTTCTTC
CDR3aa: CASSPRIGTSYNEQFF

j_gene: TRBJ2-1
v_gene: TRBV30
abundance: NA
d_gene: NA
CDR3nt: TGTGCCTCCTCGCCCGGGCAGTTCTTC
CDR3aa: CASSPGQFF

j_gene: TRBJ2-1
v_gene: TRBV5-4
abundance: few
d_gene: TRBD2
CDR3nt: TGTGCCAGCAGAGGGACTAGCGGGCGGGCTGAGCAGTTCTTC
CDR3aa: CASRGTSGRAEQFF

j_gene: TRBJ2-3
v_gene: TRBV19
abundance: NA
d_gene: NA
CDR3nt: TGTGCCAGTAGGGCCGTGGGGAGCACGCAGTATTTT
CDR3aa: CASRAVGSTQYF

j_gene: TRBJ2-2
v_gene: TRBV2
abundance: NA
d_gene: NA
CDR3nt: TGTGCCAGCAGGGAGGTCGAGGGGGAGCTGTTTTTT
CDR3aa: CASREVEGELFF

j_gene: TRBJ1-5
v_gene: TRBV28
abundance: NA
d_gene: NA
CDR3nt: TGTGCCAGCAATATATTTCGTTCAGGCTACAATCAGCCCCAGCATTTT
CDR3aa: CASNIFRSGYNQPQHF

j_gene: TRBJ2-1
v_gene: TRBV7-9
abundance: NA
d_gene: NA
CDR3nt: TGTGCCAGCAACACATTGGGGGGTGCCGATGAGCAGTTCTTC
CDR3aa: CASNTLGGADEQFF

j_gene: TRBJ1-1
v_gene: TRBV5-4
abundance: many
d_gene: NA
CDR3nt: TGTGCCAGCAACCCCGGCGGGGCGGCGGCGTACACTGAAGCTTTCTTT
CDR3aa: CASNPGGAAAYTEAFF

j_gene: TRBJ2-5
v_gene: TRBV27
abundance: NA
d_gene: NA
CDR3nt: TGTGCCAGCCGAGAACACGGGCTCCAAGAGACCCAGTACTTC
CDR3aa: CASREHGLQETQYF